These T cell receptor beta chains were read from a single sample in a study of OX40 agonist ivuxolimab in advanced cancers. Assay: immunoSEQ multiplex PCR; the TCRdb copy retains only in-frame clones and omits some. The data hold tens of thousands of clones, with around 94% observed a single time. The sample was CD4+ or CD8+ T cells sorted from blood, taken in a trial of the OX40 agonist ivuxolimab. The source is an adult with an advanced solid tumor such as melanoma, head and neck, liver or kidney cancer. The CDR3 runs from the conserved cysteine through the conserved F or W. A D gene is named only where the DNA matches it firmly. Where a row states a size, it is once, few, many or the class of an expanded clone; other rows omit it.

size: NA
J: TRBJ1-4
V: TRBV28
length: 14
D: TRBD1
DNA: TGTGCCAGCAGATTAGGGACAGGGACTGAAAAACTGTTTTTT
CDR3: CASRLGTGTEKLFF

size: NA
J: TRBJ2-1
V: TRBV5-4
length: 14
D: NA
DNA: TGTGCCAGCATGCTACAGGGTGCGGTAAATGAGCAGTTCTTC
CDR3: CASMLQGAVNEQFF

size: NA
J: TRBJ2-7
V: TRBV6-5
length: 12
D: NA
DNA: TGTGCCACCAAAAACAGGGACTACGAGCAGTACTTC
CDR3: CATKNRDYEQYF

size: NA
J: TRBJ1-1
V: TRBV4-1
length: 15
D: NA
DNA: TGCGCCAGCAGCCAAGTGGTAGGGGGAGACACTGAAGCTTTCTTT
CDR3: CASSQVVGGDTEAFF

size: NA
J: TRBJ2-5
V: TRBV11-2
length: 16
D: TRBD1
DNA: TGTGCCAGCAGCTTAGCAGTGGGACAGGGAAGGGAGACCCAGTACTTC
CDR3: CASSLAVGQGRETQYF

size: NA
J: TRBJ2-2
V: TRBV6-1
length: 14
D: NA
DNA: TGTGCCAGCAGTGAAGGGCAGAACACCGGGGAGCTGTTTTTT
CDR3: CASSEGQNTGELFF

size: NA
J: TRBJ1-5
V: TRBV11-2
length: 15
D: TRBD1
DNA: TGTGCCAGCAGCCCCGGGACAGGGGAAAATCAGCCCCAGCATTTT
CDR3: CASSPGTGENQPQHF

size: NA
J: TRBJ1-1
V: TRBV19
length: 15
D: NA
DNA: TGTGCCAGTAGCTGGTGGGGGGGGACGAACACTGAAGCTTTCTTT
CDR3: CASSWWGGTNTEAFF

size: NA
J: TRBJ2-2
V: TRBV27
length: 13
D: NA
DNA: TGTGCCAGCAGCGACAGGAACACCGGGGAGCTGTTTTTT
CDR3: CASSDRNTGELFF

size: NA
J: TRBJ2-7
V: TRBV6-5
length: 12
D: TRBD1
DNA: TGTGCCTCCACGGACAGGGCCTACGAGCAGTACTTC
CDR3: CASTDRAYEQYF

size: NA
J: TRBJ2-7
V: TRBV27
length: 18
D: TRBD1
DNA: TGTGCCAGCAGTTTTTACTCATCCGGGACAGCAAACTCCTACGAGCAGTACTTC
CDR3: CASSFYSSGTANSYEQYF

size: NA
J: TRBJ2-3
V: TRBV7-3
length: 17
D: NA
DNA: TGTGCCAGCAGCTCTTCGACAGGCGGCTACATCACAGATACGCAGTATTTT
CDR3: CASSSSTGGYITDTQYF

size: NA
J: TRBJ1-2
V: TRBV4-2
length: 16
D: TRBD1
DNA: TGTGCCAGCAGCCAAGTATACGACAGGGGGCTTTTTGGCTACACCTTC
CDR3: CASSQVYDRGLFGYTF

size: NA
J: TRBJ2-1
V: TRBV27
length: 13
D: NA
DNA: TGTGCCAGCAGTTTGGGACGGAACAATGAGCAGTTCTTC
CDR3: CASSLGRNNEQFF

size: NA
J: TRBJ1-1
V: TRBV15
length: 11
D: NA
DNA: TGTGCCACCAGCCTCGGCACTGAAGCTTTCTTT
CDR3: CATSLGTEAFF

size: NA
J: TRBJ1-3
V: TRBV6-5
length: 16
D: TRBD1
DNA: TGTGCCAGCAGTTACTCGGACAGGGTGGCTGGAAACACCATATATTTT
CDR3: CASSYSDRVAGNTIYF

size: NA
J: TRBJ2-7
V: TRBV28
length: 13
D: NA
DNA: TGTGCCAGCAGCCTTAAGGGCCCCTACGAGCAGTACTTC
CDR3: CASSLKGPYEQYF

size: NA
J: TRBJ2-5
V: TRBV10-2
length: 17
D: TRBD2
DNA: TGCGCCAGCAGTGGAACGGGACTAGCGGGAGGAGGGGAGACCCAGTACTTC
CDR3: CASSGTGLAGGGETQYF

size: NA
J: TRBJ2-7
V: TRBV4-1
length: 13
D: NA
DNA: TGCGCCAGCAGCCAAGATGGGCGGAACGAGCAGTACTTC
CDR3: CASSQDGRNEQYF

size: NA
J: TRBJ1-2
V: TRBV27
length: 15
D: TRBD1
DNA: TGTGCCAGCAGTCGGGCGACAGGGCTCGGCTATGGCTACACCTTC
CDR3: CASSRATGLGYGYTF

size: NA
J: TRBJ2-7
V: TRBV19
length: 15
D: TRBD1
DNA: TGTGCCAGTAGTTCCGGGACAGGGAGCTCCTACGAGCAGTACTTC
CDR3: CASSSGTGSSYEQYF

size: NA
J: TRBJ2-4
V: TRBV7-2
length: 17
D: NA
DNA: TGTGCCAGCAGCTTAGCATTAGCGGACCTAGCCAAAAACATTCAGTACTTC
CDR3: CASSLALADLAKNIQYF

size: NA
J: TRBJ2-7
V: TRBV14
length: 15
D: NA
DNA: TGTGCCAGCAGCCAATTTGCAGGGGCCGGGTACGAGCAGTACTTC
CDR3: CASSQFAGAGYEQYF

size: NA
J: TRBJ1-2
V: TRBV27
length: 15
D: NA
DNA: TGTGCCAGCAGTTTTAGGGAAGACTTTAACTATGGCTACACCTTC
CDR3: CASSFREDFNYGYTF

size: NA
J: TRBJ1-1
V: TRBV19
length: 16
D: NA
DNA: TGTGCCAGTAGTATAGGGGCAGGGAGAGAGGGGACTGAAGCTTTCTTT
CDR3: CASSIGAGREGTEAFF

size: NA
J: TRBJ2-3
V: TRBV5-8
length: 16
D: NA
DNA: TGTGCCAGCAGCTCCCTGAGAGGGGGGTTAGGGGCTACGCAGTATTTT
CDR3: CASSSLRGGLGATQYF

size: once
J: TRBJ2-7
V: TRBV19
length: 13
D: NA
DNA: TGTGCCACTCTGCCCGGGGCAGGGAGCGAGCAGTACTTC
CDR3: CATLPGAGSEQYF

size: NA
J: TRBJ2-3
V: TRBV28
length: 18
D: TRBD1
DNA: TGTGCCAGCAGTTGGGACAGGGGGGGTTTTGCAGGCACAGATACGCAGTATTTT
CDR3: CASSWDRGGFAGTDTQYF

size: once
J: TRBJ2-7
V: TRBV5-1
length: 14
D: NA
DNA: TGCGCCGGCTCGTCCGCGGGGGCATCATACGAGCAGTACTTC
CDR3: CAGSSAGASYEQYF

size: NA
J: TRBJ2-1
V: TRBV7-6
length: 16
D: NA
DNA: TGTGCCAGCAGCTTAGGGGGCGGGGTGAACTACAATGAGCAGTTCTTC
CDR3: CASSLGGGVNYNEQFF

size: NA
J: TRBJ2-3
V: TRBV4-3
length: 19
D: TRBD2
DNA: TGCGCCAGCAGCCAAAGCCTTCTGGGGACGGGGGGGAGCACAGATACGCAGTATTTT
CDR3: CASSQSLLGTGGSTDTQYF

size: few
J: TRBJ1-2
V: TRBV7-9
length: 15
D: NA
DNA: TGTGCCAGCAGCTTACCACAGGACCCGACCGACGGCTACACCTTC
CDR3: CASSLPQDPTDGYTF

size: NA
J: TRBJ2-7
V: TRBV5-5
length: 15
D: NA
DNA: TGTGCCAGCAGCGCCGTCGCAGGGAGTCTCTACGAGCAGTACTTC
CDR3: CASSAVAGSLYEQYF

size: NA
J: TRBJ1-4
V: TRBV7-6
length: 16
D: NA
DNA: TGTGCCAGCAGCCCCGACAGGTGGGGGGCGGGCGAAAAACTGTTTTTT
CDR3: CASSPDRWGAGEKLFF

size: few
J: TRBJ1-1
V: TRBV6-5
length: 15
D: NA
DNA: TGTGCCAGCAGTTACTCAGTGGGCACGAACACTGAAGCTTTCTTT
CDR3: CASSYSVGTNTEAFF

size: NA
J: TRBJ2-7
V: TRBV5-6
length: 15
D: NA
DNA: TGTGCCAGCAGCTTGGGGCAGGGAACCACCTACGAGCAGTACTTC
CDR3: CASSLGQGTTYEQYF

size: NA
J: TRBJ2-7
V: TRBV19
length: 13
D: NA
DNA: TGTGCCAGTAGTATCGCACAGGGCTACGAGCAGTACTTC
CDR3: CASSIAQGYEQYF

size: NA
J: TRBJ2-1
V: TRBV11-2
length: 14
D: NA
DNA: TGTGCCAGCAGCCCACCTGTTACAGATTATGAGCAGTTCTTC
CDR3: CASSPPVTDYEQFF

size: NA
J: TRBJ2-1
V: TRBV10-2
length: 16
D: TRBD2
DNA: TGCGCCAGCAGTCTGACTAGCGGGTCCACCTACAATGAGCAGTTCTTC
CDR3: CASSLTSGSTYNEQFF

size: NA
J: TRBJ2-2
V: TRBV11-2
length: 19
D: NA
DNA: TGTGCCAGCAGCTCAGGGGAGCGCATATATTCCGCGAACACCGGGGAGCTGTTTTTT
CDR3: CASSSGERIYSANTGELFF

size: NA
J: TRBJ2-7
V: TRBV29-1
length: 14
D: TRBD1
DNA: TGCAGCGTTGAATCCCCGGACAGGGTGGGGGAGCAGTACTTC
CDR3: CSVESPDRVGEQYF

size: NA
J: TRBJ2-5
V: TRBV7-2
length: 15
D: NA
DNA: TGTGCCAGCAGCTTACTCCAGTCGTACCAAGAGACCCAGTACTTC
CDR3: CASSLLQSYQETQYF

size: NA
J: TRBJ2-4
V: TRBV7-6
length: 14
D: NA
DNA: TGTGCCAGCAGCTTAGAGGGGTCCCTAAGCATTCAGTACTTC
CDR3: CASSLEGSLSIQYF

size: NA
J: TRBJ1-2
V: TRBV4-1
length: 12
D: NA
DNA: TGCGCCAGCAGCCAAGCCGGGGATGGCTACACCTTC
CDR3: CASSQAGDGYTF

size: NA
J: TRBJ2-3
V: TRBV9
length: 15
D: NA
DNA: TGTGCCAGCAGCGTAGGATCGTCTAGCACAGATACGCAGTATTTT
CDR3: CASSVGSSSTDTQYF

size: NA
J: TRBJ2-1
V: TRBV7-6
length: 16
D: TRBD2
DNA: TGTGCCAGCAGTGAGCGGCCGGGACTAGCTAACTATGAGCAGTTCTTC
CDR3: CASSERPGLANYEQFF

size: NA
J: TRBJ1-4
V: TRBV13
length: 16
D: NA
DNA: TGTGCCAGCAGCTTACGGGGGGTCCAGGCTAATGAAAAACTGTTTTTT
CDR3: CASSLRGVQANEKLFF

size: NA
J: TRBJ1-5
V: TRBV6-5
length: 15
D: TRBD1
DNA: TGTGCCAGCAGTTACTCTGCAGGGGGTGGTCAGCCCCAGCATTTT
CDR3: CASSYSAGGGQPQHF

size: NA
J: TRBJ1-1
V: TRBV27
length: 15
D: NA
DNA: TGTGCCAGCAGTTTCGACCGTCAAGGGTTCACTGAAGCTTTCTTT
CDR3: CASSFDRQGFTEAFF

size: NA
J: TRBJ1-2
V: TRBV6-1
length: 14
D: NA
DNA: TGTGCCAGCAGTGAAGGGTCGACAGGCTATGGCTACACCTTC
CDR3: CASSEGSTGYGYTF

size: NA
J: TRBJ2-7
V: TRBV7-6
length: 14
D: NA
DNA: TGTGCCAGCAGCTCGGACCGACTCTCCTACGAGCAGTACTTC
CDR3: CASSSDRLSYEQYF

size: NA
J: TRBJ2-2
V: TRBV6-5
length: 16
D: NA
DNA: TGTGCCAGCAGTTACCAAGGGGGAGTTAACACCGGGGAGCTGTTTTTT
CDR3: CASSYQGGVNTGELFF

size: NA
J: TRBJ2-7
V: TRBV5-1
length: 16
D: TRBD1
DNA: TGCGCCAGCAGCTCGGACCCGGGACAGGGGGTATACGAGCAGTACTTC
CDR3: CASSSDPGQGVYEQYF

size: NA
J: TRBJ1-4
V: TRBV2
length: 18
D: NA
DNA: TGTGCCAGCAGTGCCACTCATATCTACAGGGCCGCCGGAGAAAAACTGTTTTTT
CDR3: CASSATHIYRAAGEKLFF

size: NA
J: TRBJ1-4
V: TRBV30
length: 13
D: NA
DNA: TGTGCCCGGCTGGATGCAACTAATGAAAAACTGTTTTTT
CDR3: CARLDATNEKLFF